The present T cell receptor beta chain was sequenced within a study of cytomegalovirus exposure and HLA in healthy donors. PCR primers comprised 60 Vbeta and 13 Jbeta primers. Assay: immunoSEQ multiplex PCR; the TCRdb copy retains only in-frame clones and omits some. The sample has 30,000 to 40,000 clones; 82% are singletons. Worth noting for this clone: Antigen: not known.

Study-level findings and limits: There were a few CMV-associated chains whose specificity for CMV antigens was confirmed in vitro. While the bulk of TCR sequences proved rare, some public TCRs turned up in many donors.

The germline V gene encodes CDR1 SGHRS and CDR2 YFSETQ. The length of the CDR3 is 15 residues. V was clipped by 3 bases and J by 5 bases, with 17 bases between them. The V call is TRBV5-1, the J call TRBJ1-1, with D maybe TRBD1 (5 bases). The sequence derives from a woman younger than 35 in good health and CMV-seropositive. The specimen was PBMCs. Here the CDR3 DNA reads TGCGCCAGCAGCTCTAGTACAACGGGGGTGACTGAAGCTTTCTTT. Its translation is CASSSSTTGVTEAFF.